This T cell receptor (beta chain) was retrieved from a study of identical twins. Study-wide results and limits: Because invariant MAIT and iNKT cells could be present, zero-insertion analyses could be partly confounded. Weaker excess twin sharing was observed in beta out-of-frame sequences.

No donor was unhealthy or non-Caucasian. This clonotype occurred once. Its target is not known. A universal primer site was incorporated via template switching, and the cDNA contained unique molecular identifiers. TCRdb independently ran MiXCR on the 5' RACE reads; one entry per CDR3 protein. The data contain 350,000 to 450,000 distinct CDR3 sequences, approximately 18% of them singletons. CDR1 is MNHEY and CDR2 is SMNVEV in the germline V gene (reference sequence). CDR3 size: 16 residues. V was pared by 5 bases and J by 3 bases, with 3 bases of the junction left unmatched. The chain employs TRBV27 and TRBJ2-1; 14 bases match TRBD2. The TCR was taken from a man aged 50-59 years in good health. The sample taken for sequencing was naive T cells sorted from blood. The CDR3 loop is CASSRGTSGGYNEQFF. The CDR3 coding sequence is TGTGCCAGCAGTCGTGGGACTAGCGGGGGCTACAATGAGCAGTTCTTC.